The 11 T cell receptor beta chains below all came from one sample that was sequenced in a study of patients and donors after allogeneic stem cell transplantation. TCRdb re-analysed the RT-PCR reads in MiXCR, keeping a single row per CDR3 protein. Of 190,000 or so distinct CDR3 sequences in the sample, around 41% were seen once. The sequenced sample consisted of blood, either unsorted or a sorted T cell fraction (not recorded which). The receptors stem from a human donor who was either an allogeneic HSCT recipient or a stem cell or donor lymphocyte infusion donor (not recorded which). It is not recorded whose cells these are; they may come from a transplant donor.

In DNA form, the CDR3 reads TGCAGTGCTAGTCACAACTACGAGCAGTACTTC. It yields the protein CSASHNYEQYF. The chain employs TRBV20-1 and TRBJ2-7, with D unclear. The CDR3 totals 11 residues. Germline loops: CDR1 DFQATT, CDR2 SNEGSKA (reference sequence). The V gene lost 3 bases and the J gene lost 3 bases, with 6 bases spanning the gap.

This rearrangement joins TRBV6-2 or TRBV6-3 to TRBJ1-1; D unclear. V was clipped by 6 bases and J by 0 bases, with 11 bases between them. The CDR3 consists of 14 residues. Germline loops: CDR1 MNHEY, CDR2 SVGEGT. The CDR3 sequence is CASSIVGMNTEAFF. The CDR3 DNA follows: TGTGCCAGCAGCATCGTGGGCATGAACACTGAAGCTTTCTTT.

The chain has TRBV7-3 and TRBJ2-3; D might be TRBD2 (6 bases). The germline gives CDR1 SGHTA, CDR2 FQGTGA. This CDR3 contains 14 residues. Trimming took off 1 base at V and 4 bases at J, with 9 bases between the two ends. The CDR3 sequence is CASSLNLASDTQYF. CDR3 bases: TGTGCCAGCAGCTTAAATCTAGCGTCAGATACGCAGTATTTT. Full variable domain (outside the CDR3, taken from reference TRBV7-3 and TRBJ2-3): GAGVSQTPSNKVTEKGKYVELRCDPISGHTALYWYRQSLGQGPEFLIYFQGTGAADDSGLPNDRFFAVRPEGSVSTLKIQRTERGDSAVYLCASSLNLASDTQYFGPGTRLTVL.

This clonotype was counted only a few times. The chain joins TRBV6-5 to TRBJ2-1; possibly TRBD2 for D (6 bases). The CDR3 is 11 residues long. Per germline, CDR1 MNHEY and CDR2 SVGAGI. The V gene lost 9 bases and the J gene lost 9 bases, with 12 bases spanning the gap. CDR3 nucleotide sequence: TGTGCCAGGGGGGGAGCGTTTGAGCAGTTCTTC. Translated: CARGGAFEQFF.

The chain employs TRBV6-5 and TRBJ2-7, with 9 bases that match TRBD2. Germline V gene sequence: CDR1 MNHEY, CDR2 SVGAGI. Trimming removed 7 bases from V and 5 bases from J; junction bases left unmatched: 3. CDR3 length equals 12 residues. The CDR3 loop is CASTGLAHEQYF. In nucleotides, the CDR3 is TGTGCCAGCACGGGACTAGCCCACGAGCAGTACTTC.

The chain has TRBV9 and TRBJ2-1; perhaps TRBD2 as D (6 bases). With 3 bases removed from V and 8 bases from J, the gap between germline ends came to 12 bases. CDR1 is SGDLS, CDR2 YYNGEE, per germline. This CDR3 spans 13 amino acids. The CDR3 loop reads CASSASPGDEQFF. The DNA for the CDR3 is TGTGCCAGCAGCGCATCTCCGGGGGATGAGCAGTTCTTC. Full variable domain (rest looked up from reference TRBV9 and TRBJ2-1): DSGVTQTPKHLITATGQRVTLRCSPRSGDLSVYWYQQSLDQGLQFLIQYYNGEERAKGNILERFSAQQFPDLHSELNLSSLELGDSALYFCASSASPGDEQFFGPGTRLTVL.

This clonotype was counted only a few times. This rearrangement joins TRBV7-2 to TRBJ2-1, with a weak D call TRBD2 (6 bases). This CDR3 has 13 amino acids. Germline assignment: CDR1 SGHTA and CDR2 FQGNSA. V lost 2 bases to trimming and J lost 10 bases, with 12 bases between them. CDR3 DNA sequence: TGTGCCAGCAGCTTATCGGCGGGACGGGAGCAGTTCTTC. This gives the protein CASSLSAGREQFF.

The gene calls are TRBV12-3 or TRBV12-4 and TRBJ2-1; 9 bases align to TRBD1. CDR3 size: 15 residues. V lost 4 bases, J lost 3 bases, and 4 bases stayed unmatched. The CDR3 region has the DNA TGTGCCAGCAGTTCGCGGGACAGGGACTACAATGAGCAGTTCTTC. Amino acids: CASSSRDRDYNEQFF.

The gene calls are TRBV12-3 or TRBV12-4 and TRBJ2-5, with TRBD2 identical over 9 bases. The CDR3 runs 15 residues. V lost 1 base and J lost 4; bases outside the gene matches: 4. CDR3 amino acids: CASSLEAGGGETQYF. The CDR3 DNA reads TGTGCCAGCAGTTTAGAAGCGGGAGGAGGAGAGACCCAGTACTTC.

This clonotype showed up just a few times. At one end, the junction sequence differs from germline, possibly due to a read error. The CDR3 DNA sequence: TGCGCCAGCAGCTTGGGAGATGGGGGGCCAAGCAAACAGCCCCAGCATTTT. Protein: CASSLGDGGPSKQPQHF. This sequence joins TRBV5-1 and TRBJ1-5; tentatively, D is TRBD1 (6 bases). Germline CDR1 is SGHRS and CDR2 is YFSETQ. This CDR3 has 17 residues.

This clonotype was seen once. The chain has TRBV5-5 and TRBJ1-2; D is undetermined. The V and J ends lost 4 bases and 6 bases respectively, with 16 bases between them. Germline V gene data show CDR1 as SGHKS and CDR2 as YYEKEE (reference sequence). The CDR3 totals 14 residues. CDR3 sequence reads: CASSQIAARNGYTF. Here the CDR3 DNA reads TGTGCCAGCAGCCAGATTGCCGCCCGCAATGGCTACACCTTC. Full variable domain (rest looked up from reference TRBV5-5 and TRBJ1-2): DAGVTQSPTHLIKTRGQQVTLRCSPISGHKSVSWYQQVLGQGPQFIFQYYEKEERGRGNFPDRFSARQFPNYSSELNVNALLLGDSALYLCASSQIAARNGYTFGSGTRLTVV.